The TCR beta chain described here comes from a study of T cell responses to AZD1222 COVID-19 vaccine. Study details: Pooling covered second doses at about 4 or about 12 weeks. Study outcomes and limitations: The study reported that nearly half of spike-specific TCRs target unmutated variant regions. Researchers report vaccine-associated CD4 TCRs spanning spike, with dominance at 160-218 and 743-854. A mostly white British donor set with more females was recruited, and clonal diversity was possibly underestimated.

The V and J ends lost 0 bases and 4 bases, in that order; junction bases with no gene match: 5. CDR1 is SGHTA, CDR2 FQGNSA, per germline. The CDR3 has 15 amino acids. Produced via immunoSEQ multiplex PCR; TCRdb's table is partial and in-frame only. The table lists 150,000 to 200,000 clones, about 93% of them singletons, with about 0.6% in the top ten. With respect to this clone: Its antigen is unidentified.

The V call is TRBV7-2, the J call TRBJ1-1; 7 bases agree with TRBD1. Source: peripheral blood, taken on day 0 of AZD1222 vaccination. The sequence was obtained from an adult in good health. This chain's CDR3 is CASSLASDRSTEAFF. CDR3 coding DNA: TGTGCCAGCAGCTTAGCCTCGGACAGGTCCACTGAAGCTTTCTTT.